This is a list of T cell receptor beta chains from one sample in a study of cytomegalovirus exposure and HLA in healthy donors. Assay: immunoSEQ multiplex PCR; the TCRdb copy retains only in-frame clones and omits some. The sample holds around 170,000 clones, 81% seen once. The source material was PBMCs. The receptors originated from a man in his fifties or sixties in good health and CMV-seronegative. Each CDR3 is given without its conserved first and last residue. Some rows have no size entry. The others give once, few or many, or a class for an expanded clone.

j_gene: TRBJ1-4
abundance: once
v_gene: TRBV18
CDR3aa: ASSPGTGPNEKLF

j_gene: TRBJ1-1
abundance: NA
v_gene: TRBV7-2
CDR3aa: ASSPQGGDTEAF

j_gene: TRBJ2-3
abundance: NA
v_gene: TRBV5-1
CDR3aa: ASSGGGAADTQY

j_gene: TRBJ1-4
abundance: once
v_gene: TRBV19
CDR3aa: ASSSGGVGEKLF

j_gene: TRBJ1-4
abundance: NA
v_gene: TRBV5-1
CDR3aa: ASSLEDRGGEKLF

j_gene: TRBJ1-3
abundance: NA
v_gene: TRBV2
CDR3aa: ASNLGQGYGNTIY

j_gene: TRBJ1-1
abundance: NA
v_gene: TRBV7-9
CDR3aa: ASSYPGQREAF

j_gene: TRBJ2-7
abundance: NA
v_gene: TRBV6-5
CDR3aa: ASSFGSGGVPEQY

j_gene: TRBJ1-5
abundance: NA
v_gene: TRBV14
CDR3aa: ASSQGASQPQH

j_gene: TRBJ2-1
abundance: NA
v_gene: TRBV18
CDR3aa: ASSPPSGEEQF

j_gene: TRBJ2-7
abundance: NA
v_gene: TRBV7-9
CDR3aa: ASSLLAGSAYEQY

j_gene: TRBJ2-5
abundance: NA
v_gene: TRBV28
CDR3aa: ASQAPAKETQY

j_gene: TRBJ1-2
abundance: NA
v_gene: TRBV27
CDR3aa: ASSSAGSDGYGYT

j_gene: TRBJ2-7
abundance: once
v_gene: TRBV7-8
CDR3aa: ASSLAPRQGQPYEQY

j_gene: TRBJ1-5
abundance: NA
v_gene: TRBV11-2
CDR3aa: ASSFGEGQPQH

j_gene: TRBJ2-5
abundance: NA
v_gene: TRBV2
CDR3aa: ASSDVGSQETQY

j_gene: TRBJ1-2
abundance: NA
v_gene: TRBV4-2
CDR3aa: ASSQDLVTGVDGYT

j_gene: TRBJ2-7
abundance: few
v_gene: TRBV5-4
CDR3aa: ASSFRAGEQY

j_gene: TRBJ1-1
abundance: NA
v_gene: TRBV4-3
CDR3aa: ASSQGREAF

j_gene: TRBJ1-2
abundance: NA
v_gene: TRBV5-4
CDR3aa: ASSLGGSRGINGYT

j_gene: TRBJ1-6
abundance: NA
v_gene: TRBV4-1
CDR3aa: ASSHSPDPTGSSYNSPLH

j_gene: TRBJ2-2
abundance: NA
v_gene: TRBV5-4
CDR3aa: ASSPGQGATGELF

j_gene: TRBJ2-5
abundance: NA
v_gene: TRBV4-1
CDR3aa: ASSQGQGRWTQY

j_gene: TRBJ2-7
abundance: NA
v_gene: TRBV4-1
CDR3aa: ASSQAWDGTASYEQY

j_gene: TRBJ1-5
abundance: NA
v_gene: TRBV5-6
CDR3aa: ASSLYRGNQPQH

j_gene: TRBJ2-1
abundance: once
v_gene: TRBV4-1
CDR3aa: ASSHYDEQF

j_gene: TRBJ2-1
abundance: NA
v_gene: TRBV5-1
CDR3aa: ASSLGWGGSDEQF

j_gene: TRBJ2-7
abundance: NA
v_gene: TRBV13
CDR3aa: ASSPGTSSEQY

j_gene: TRBJ2-5
abundance: NA
v_gene: TRBV7-9
CDR3aa: ASSPGERGAGETQY

j_gene: NA
abundance: NA
v_gene: TRBV7-9
CDR3aa: ASSHQGEWAGELF

j_gene: TRBJ1-5
abundance: NA
v_gene: TRBV6-5
CDR3aa: ASRGVRDQPQH

j_gene: TRBJ2-1
abundance: NA
v_gene: TRBV28
CDR3aa: ASSSPPRVAEF

j_gene: TRBJ2-7
abundance: NA
v_gene: TRBV6-5
CDR3aa: ASSLQQGAYEQY

j_gene: TRBJ2-5
abundance: NA
v_gene: TRBV6-5
CDR3aa: ASSYSPSQETQY

j_gene: TRBJ2-5
abundance: NA
v_gene: TRBV18
CDR3aa: ASSPVESPRGTQY

j_gene: TRBJ1-1
abundance: NA
v_gene: TRBV10-1
CDR3aa: ASSPGGNTEAF

j_gene: TRBJ2-5
abundance: NA
v_gene: TRBV7-7
CDR3aa: ASSLATSGGEETQY

j_gene: TRBJ2-3
abundance: NA
v_gene: TRBV5-1
CDR3aa: ASSTGGLAVTDTQY

j_gene: TRBJ1-1
abundance: NA
v_gene: TRBV7-9
CDR3aa: ASSPIREDTEAF

j_gene: TRBJ1-4
abundance: NA
v_gene: TRBV9
CDR3aa: ASSDGGEKLF

j_gene: TRBJ1-2
abundance: NA
v_gene: TRBV12-2
CDR3aa: ASRLAGTGNYGYT

j_gene: TRBJ2-1
abundance: NA
v_gene: TRBV5-5
CDR3aa: ASSSNLGGDEQF

j_gene: TRBJ2-1
abundance: NA
v_gene: TRBV19
CDR3aa: ASSLWEARDEQF

j_gene: TRBJ1-1
abundance: NA
v_gene: TRBV6-5
CDR3aa: ASSYSEGQGNTEAF

j_gene: TRBJ2-1
abundance: NA
v_gene: TRBV5-4
CDR3aa: ASSSDRGRWEQF

j_gene: TRBJ1-1
abundance: NA
v_gene: TRBV19
CDR3aa: ASSMEIDRPYTEAF

j_gene: TRBJ2-2
abundance: once
v_gene: TRBV5-6
CDR3aa: ASSSPGHNTGELF

j_gene: TRBJ1-5
abundance: NA
v_gene: TRBV19
CDR3aa: ASSQDRGSQPQH

j_gene: TRBJ1-3
abundance: NA
v_gene: TRBV5-1
CDR3aa: ASSLGQAGNTIY

j_gene: TRBJ2-7
abundance: NA
v_gene: TRBV7-6
CDR3aa: ASSLAPQSSYEQY

j_gene: TRBJ1-6
abundance: NA
v_gene: TRBV6-1
CDR3aa: ASSENRDSPLH

j_gene: TRBJ1-4
abundance: NA
v_gene: TRBV18
CDR3aa: ASSPQGVGEKLF

j_gene: TRBJ1-6
abundance: few
v_gene: TRBV7-6
CDR3aa: ASSFQSGNNSPLH

j_gene: TRBJ1-6
abundance: NA
v_gene: TRBV11-2
CDR3aa: ASSLTGQIYNSPLH